This T cell receptor beta chain came from a study of cytomegalovirus exposure and HLA in healthy donors. A multiplex PCR was run with 60 Vbeta primers and 13 Jbeta primers. The table came from immunoSEQ multiplex PCR; TCRdb's copy has only in-frame clones and leaves some out. The table includes under 150,000 clones, 75% to 80% detected once. CDR1 is SEHNR, CDR2 FQNEAQ, per germline (reference sequence). The CDR3 has 14 amino acids. This clone was observed once. The junction shows a germline mismatch at one end, possibly a read error. The origin of this receptor is a man aged 35-49 years in good health and CMV-seropositive. Specimen: PBMCs. V is TRBV7-9 and J is TRBJ1-1, with D unclear. The CDR3 region has the DNA TGTTCCAGCAGCTTAGCTATAGCGAACACTGAAGCTTTCTTT. Protein product: CSSSLAIANTEAFF.